This T cell receptor beta chain appears in the sequencing data of a study of cytomegalovirus exposure and HLA in healthy donors. Remarks on this clone: Its antigen is currently unknown.

The CDR3 sequence is 14 residues long. Germline lookup yields CDR1 MNHEY and CDR2 SVGAGI. V shed 7 bases and J shed 4 bases, with 16 bases lying between them. The donors (healthy individuals) were bone marrow donors. Overall study findings and caveats: The study labeled fewer than 200 TCR beta chains cytomegalovirus-associated.

PCR primers comprised 60 Vbeta and 13 Jbeta primers. Measured with immunoSEQ multiplex PCR; TCRdb has only the in-frame clones, and not every one. Of some 120,000 clones listed, roughly 86% are singletons. The TCR sequence derives from a man aged 18 to 30 in good health and CMV-seronegative. Sequencing used PBMCs. This chain joins TRBV6-5 and TRBJ2-5, with D perhaps TRBD2 (6 bases). CDR3 sequence: CASTKNGGVETQYF. CDR3 nucleotide sequence: TGTGCCAGCACCAAAAATGGAGGGGTAGAGACCCAGTACTTC.